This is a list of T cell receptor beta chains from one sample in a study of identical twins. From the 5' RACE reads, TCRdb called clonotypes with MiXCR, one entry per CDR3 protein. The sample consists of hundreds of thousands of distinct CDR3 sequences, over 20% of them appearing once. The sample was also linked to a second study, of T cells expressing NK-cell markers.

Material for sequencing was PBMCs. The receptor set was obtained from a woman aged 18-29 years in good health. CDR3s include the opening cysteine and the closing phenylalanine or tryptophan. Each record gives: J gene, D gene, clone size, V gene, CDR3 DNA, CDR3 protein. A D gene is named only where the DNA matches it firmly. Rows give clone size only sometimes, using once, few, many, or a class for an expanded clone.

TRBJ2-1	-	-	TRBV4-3	TGCGCCAGCAGCCAAGAACGGACATACAATGAGCAGTTCTTC	CASSQERTYNEQFF
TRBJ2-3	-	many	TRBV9	TGTGCCAGCAGCGTAGCTACGCGGGCCAGGGGCACAGATACGCAGTATTTT	CASSVATRARGTDTQYF
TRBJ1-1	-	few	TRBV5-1	TGCGCCAGCAGCTTGGAAGGGTCCTCGACTGAAGCTTTCTTT	CASSLEGSSTEAFF
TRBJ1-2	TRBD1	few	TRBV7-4	TGTGCCAGCAGCTTAAGGTCCGGACAGGAGAATGGCTACACCTTC	CASSLRSGQENGYTF
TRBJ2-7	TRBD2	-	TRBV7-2	TGTGCCAGCAGCCAGAGGACTAGTAGGTACGAGCAGTACTTC	CASSQRTSRYEQYF
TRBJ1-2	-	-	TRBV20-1	TGCAGTGCTAGCGACAGAAACTATGGCTACACCTTC	CSASDRNYGYTF
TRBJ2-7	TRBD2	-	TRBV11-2	TGTGCCAGCAGCTTAGGGCCAGCGGGAGAAAGGAACGAGCAGTACTTC	CASSLGPAGERNEQYF
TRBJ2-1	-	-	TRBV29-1	TGCAGCGGAGGAGGGACTGCGTCGTACAATGAGCAGTTCTTC	CSGGGTASYNEQFF
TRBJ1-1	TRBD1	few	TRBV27	TGTGCCAGCAGGACAGGGGTTGTTACTGAAGCTTTCTTT	CASRTGVVTEAFF
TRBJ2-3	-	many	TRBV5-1	TGCGCCAGCAGCTTGGCGGACAGCGGAGGTGATACGCAGTATTTT	CASSLADSGGDTQYF
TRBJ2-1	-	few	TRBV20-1	TGCAGTGCTAGTTATCTCTATGAGCAGTTCTTC	CSASYLYEQFF
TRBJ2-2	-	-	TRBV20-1	TGCAGTGCCGGGACCGGCACCGGGGAGCTGTTTTTT	CSAGTGTGELFF
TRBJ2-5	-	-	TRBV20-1	TGCAGTGCTAGGCGGCCTGGCCAAGAGACCCAGTACTTC	CSARRPGQETQYF
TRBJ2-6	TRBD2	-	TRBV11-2	TGTGCCAGCAGCTCTTCTACTAGCGGGAGCTCTGGGGCCAACGTCCTGACTTTC	CASSSSTSGSSGANVLTF
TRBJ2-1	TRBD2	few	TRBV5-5	TGTGCCAGCAGTTCCTCAAAGCGGGAGGGACCCTACAATGAGCAGTTCTTC	CASSSSKREGPYNEQFF